This TCR beta chain was identified during a study of read filtering for tumor transcriptome and immune sequencing. Whole-study context: Revised staging placed under ten patients in R-ISS I, about 17 in II, six or seven in III.

This clonotype was counted only a few times. What it recognizes is unknown. Overall study results and limits: Approximately 82% of IR-seq clonotypes had one read, totaling about 3.5% of reads; RNA-seq: roughly 76% and 46%.

From approximately 430 ng of RNA, a library with molecular barcoded alpha/delta and beta/gamma adaptors was made. Each CDR3 protein gets one entry after TCRdb re-called the reads with MiXCR. Among over 55,000 distinct CDR3 sequences listed, over 11% were seen once. V dropped 5 bases and J dropped 2; count of bases not matched to a gene: 11. This CDR3 is 16 amino acids long. The germline gives CDR1 SEHNR, CDR2 FQNEAQ (reference sequence). The sequence was obtained from a donor aged 40 or over with multiple myeloma. The sequencing sample was made of a population of CD138-negative cells sorted from bone marrow. The genes are TRBV7-9 and TRBJ2-7; 8 bases fit TRBD1. CDR3 sequence reads: CASSLGQAPAPYEQYF. CDR3 nucleotide sequence: TGTGCCAGCAGCCTGGGACAGGCCCCGGCCCCCTACGAGCAGTACTTC.